The clone carrying this TCR beta chain has just one count. This record comes from a study of blood T cell repertoires in COVID-19. On the study more broadly: Acute-phase and convalescent COVID-19 samples originated in the United States, Italy and Spain. In each case, the material was cDNA or gDNA derived from T cells, B-cell-depleted T cells, or PBMCs.

As processed by the authors: Estimation of nucleated cell counts relied on the amplification of reference gene primers. Measured with immunoSEQ multiplex PCR; TCRdb has only the in-frame clones, and not every one. V and J calls plus clone size are reproduced from that table; the DNA served to infer D and trimming. This sample has about 440,000 clones, with about 89% found just once. The CDR3 totals 16 residues. V was clipped by 2 bases and J by 2 bases, with 14 bases between them. The germline V gene encodes CDR1 MDHEN and CDR2 SYDVKM. The V gene is TRBV28, the J gene TRBJ2-3; D perhaps matches TRBD1 (5 bases). Source material: peripheral blood. This sequence originates from a woman aged 25 to 39 with acute or convalescent COVID-19. The CDR3 coding sequence is TGTGCCAGCAGTTTAATCCAGGGATCCCTCACAGATACGCAGTATTTT. Amino acids: CASSLIQGSLTDTQYF.